This is a list of T cell receptor beta chains from one sample in a study of blood T cells in healthy people across ages. TCRdb ran MiXCR on the 5' RACE reads and lists one entry per CDR3 protein. Of 600,000 to 850,000 distinct CDR3 sequences listed, roughly two fifths are singletons. The sequenced sample consisted of blood. These receptors were taken from a woman aged 55-69 years in good health. Both conserved end residues are part of each CDR3. A D gene is named only where the DNA matches it firmly. Rows may omit the clone size; those that give it use once, few, many or a size class.

>NA|NA|TRBV27|TRBJ1-2
TGTGCCAGCTGTTTATCTATGACTAACTATGGCTACACCTTC
CASCLSMTNYGYTF
>TRBD1|NA|TRBV12-3/TRBV12-4|TRBJ1-5
TGTGCCAGCAGGCTAGACAGGGAAGATCAGCCCCAGCATTTT
CASRLDREDQPQHF
>TRBD1|many|TRBV10-3|TRBJ1-2
TGTGCCATCAGTGCCGCGCAGGGGGAGGGCTACACCTTC
CAISAAQGEGYTF
>NA|NA|TRBV10-3|TRBJ2-5
TGTGCCATCAGCCCTGCAGGGATACAAGAGACCCAGTACTTC
CAISPAGIQETQYF
>NA|NA|TRBV24-1|TRBJ2-7
TGTGCCACCAGTGATTTGACAAACAATGAGCAGTACTTC
CATSDLTNNEQYF
>NA|few|TRBV4-3|TRBJ2-7
TGCGCCAGCAGCCAAGATCAGGGGCGATACGAGCAGTACTTC
CASSQDQGRYEQYF
>TRBD1|NA|TRBV9|TRBJ1-4
TGTGCCAGCAGCGTAGGGACAGGGGGTCTTAATGAAAAACTGTTTTTT
CASSVGTGGLNEKLFF
>TRBD2|NA|TRBV5-1|TRBJ2-1
TGCGCCAGCAGCTTGGCGGATCTGACTAGCGGGAGGGTTAATTACAATGAGCAGTTCTTC
CASSLADLTSGRVNYNEQFF
>NA|few|TRBV6-1|TRBJ2-7
TGTGCCAGCATCCCCGGGGAGGGGGCCTCCTACGAGCAGTACTTC
CASIPGEGASYEQYF
>TRBD1|NA|TRBV12-3/TRBV12-4|TRBJ1-5
TGTGCCAGCAGCTCGGGACAGGGCCCAGGCAATCAGCCCCAGCATTTT
CASSSGQGPGNQPQHF
>NA|NA|TRBV15|TRBJ1-4
TGTGCCACCAGCAGAGCGGGGACTAATAATGAAAAACTGTTTTTT
CATSRAGTNNEKLFF
>NA|NA|TRBV9|TRBJ2-5
TGTGCCAGCGGCGTAGAGGACTGGGACCAAGAGACCCAGTACTTC
CASGVEDWDQETQYF
>TRBD2|NA|TRBV20-1|TRBJ2-1
TGCAGTGCTAGAGGACTAGCGGGATTGAGTGAGCAGTTCTTC
CSARGLAGLSEQFF
>NA|many|TRBV5-1|TRBJ2-1
TGTGCCAGCAGTCCCCAGGGAGACAATGAGCAGTTCTTC
CASSPQGDNEQFF
>TRBD2|once|TRBV6-1|TRBJ2-3
TGTGCCAGCAGTGAATGGCGGGAGAAATTTGGGTACGGCACAGATACGCAGTATTTT
CASSEWREKFGYGTDTQYF
>NA|NA|TRBV28|TRBJ2-7
TGTGCCAGCAGTTCTAGGGGGGAATACAATGAGCAGTACTTC
CASSSRGEYNEQYF
>TRBD2|few|TRBV7-3|TRBJ2-3
TGTGCCAGCAGCTCCGGGGGGGATTTTCCGCAGTATTTT
CASSSGGDFPQYF
>NA|NA|TRBV4-2|TRBJ2-2
TGTGCCAGCAGCCAAGATGGGGGACTGACTAGATTGTGGACCGGGGAGCTGTTTTTT
CASSQDGGLTRLWTGELFF
>NA|many|TRBV6-1|TRBJ2-3
TGTGCCAGCAGTGAAGATGTGGCAGGGACCACAGATACGCAGTATTTT
CASSEDVAGTTDTQYF
>TRBD2|NA|TRBV5-1|TRBJ2-7
TGCGACAGCAGCTTGGGAGTGGGACTAGCCGGGTACGAGCAGTACTTC
CDSSLGVGLAGYEQYF
>NA|once|TRBV20-1|TRBJ2-2
TGCAGTGCTCCGGACTCCACCGGGGAGCTGTTTTTT
CSAPDSTGELFF
>NA|NA|TRBV20-1|TRBJ1-2
TGCAGTGCTGCCCATTGGGGGGTGGACTATGGCTACACCTTC
CSAAHWGVDYGYTF
>NA|NA|TRBV6-2/TRBV6-3|TRBJ2-1
TGTGCCAGCAGTCCCATTTCAGGGAGCGGCTATAATGAGCAGTTCTTC
CASSPISGSGYNEQFF
>NA|few|TRBV2|TRBJ2-7
TGTGCCGGTGGGGGGATCGGGGAGCAGTACTTC
CAGGGIGEQYF